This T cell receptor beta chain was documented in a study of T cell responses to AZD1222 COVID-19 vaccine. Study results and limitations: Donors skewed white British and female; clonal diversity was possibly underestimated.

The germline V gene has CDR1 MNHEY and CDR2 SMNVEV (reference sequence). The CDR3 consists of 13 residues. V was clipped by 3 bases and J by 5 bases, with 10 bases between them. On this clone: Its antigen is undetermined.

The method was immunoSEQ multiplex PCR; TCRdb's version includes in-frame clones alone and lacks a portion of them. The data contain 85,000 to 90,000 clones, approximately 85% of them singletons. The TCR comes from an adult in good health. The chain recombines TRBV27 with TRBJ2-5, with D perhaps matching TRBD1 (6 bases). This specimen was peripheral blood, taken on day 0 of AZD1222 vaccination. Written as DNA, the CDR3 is TGTGCCAGCAGTTTCACAGGGTTCGAGACCCAGTACTTC. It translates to CASSFTGFETQYF.